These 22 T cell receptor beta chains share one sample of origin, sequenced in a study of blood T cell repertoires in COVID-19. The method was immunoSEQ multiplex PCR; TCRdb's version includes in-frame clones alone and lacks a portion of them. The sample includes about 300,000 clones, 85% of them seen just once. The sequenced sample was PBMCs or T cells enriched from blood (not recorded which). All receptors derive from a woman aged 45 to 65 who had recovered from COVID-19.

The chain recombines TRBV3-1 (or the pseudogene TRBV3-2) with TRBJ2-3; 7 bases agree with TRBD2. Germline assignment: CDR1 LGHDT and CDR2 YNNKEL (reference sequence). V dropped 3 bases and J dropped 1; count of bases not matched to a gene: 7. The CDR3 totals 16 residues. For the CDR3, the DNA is TGTGCCAGCAGCCATTCCCGCAGCGGGGGCACAGATACGCAGTATTTT. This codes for CASSHSRSGGTDTQYF.

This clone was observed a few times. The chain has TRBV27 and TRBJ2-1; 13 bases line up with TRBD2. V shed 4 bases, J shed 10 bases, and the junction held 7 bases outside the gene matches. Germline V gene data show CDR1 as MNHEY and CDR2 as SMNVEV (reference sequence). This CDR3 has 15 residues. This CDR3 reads CASSSGTSGAREQFF. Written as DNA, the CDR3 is TGTGCCAGCAGTTCCGGGACTAGCGGGGCCCGGGAGCAGTTCTTC.

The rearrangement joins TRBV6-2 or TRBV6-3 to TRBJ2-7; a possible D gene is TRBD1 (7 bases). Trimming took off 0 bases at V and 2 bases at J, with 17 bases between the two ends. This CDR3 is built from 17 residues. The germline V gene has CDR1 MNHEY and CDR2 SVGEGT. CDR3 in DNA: TGTGCCAGCAGTTACTCGTGGACAGGAGGGCGAACCTACGAGCAGTACTTC. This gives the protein CASSYSWTGGRTYEQYF.

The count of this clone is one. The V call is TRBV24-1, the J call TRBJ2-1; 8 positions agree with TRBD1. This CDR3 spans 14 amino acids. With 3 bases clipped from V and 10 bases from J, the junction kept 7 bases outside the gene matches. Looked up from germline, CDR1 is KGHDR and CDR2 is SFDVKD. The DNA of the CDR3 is TGTGCCACCAGTGATACCCAACGGGACAGGGAGCAGTTCTTC. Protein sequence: CATSDTQRDREQFF.

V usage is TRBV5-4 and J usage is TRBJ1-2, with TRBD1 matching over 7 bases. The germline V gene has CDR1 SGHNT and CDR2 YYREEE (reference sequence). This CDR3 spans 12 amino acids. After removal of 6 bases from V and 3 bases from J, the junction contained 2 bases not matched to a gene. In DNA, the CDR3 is TGTGCCAGCACTACAGGGGACTATGGCTACACCTTC. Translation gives CASTTGDYGYTF.

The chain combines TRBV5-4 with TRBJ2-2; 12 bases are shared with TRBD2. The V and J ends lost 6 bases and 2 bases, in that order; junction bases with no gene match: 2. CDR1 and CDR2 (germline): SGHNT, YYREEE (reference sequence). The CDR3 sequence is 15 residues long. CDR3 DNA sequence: TGTGCCAGCACTAGCGGGGGGGCAAACACCGGGGAGCTGTTTTTT. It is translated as CASTSGGANTGELFF.

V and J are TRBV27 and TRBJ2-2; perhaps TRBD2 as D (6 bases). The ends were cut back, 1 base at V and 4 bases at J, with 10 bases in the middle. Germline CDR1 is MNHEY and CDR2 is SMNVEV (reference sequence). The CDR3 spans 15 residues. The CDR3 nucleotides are TGTGCCAGCAGTTTATTTGTGGGGGGCACCGGGGAGCTGTTTTTT. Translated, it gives CASSLFVGGTGELFF.

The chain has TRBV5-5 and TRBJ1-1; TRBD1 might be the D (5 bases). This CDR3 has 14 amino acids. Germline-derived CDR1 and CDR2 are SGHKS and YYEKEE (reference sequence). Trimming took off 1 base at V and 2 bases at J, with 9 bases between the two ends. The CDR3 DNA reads TGTGCCAGCAGCTTGAAAACAGGAAACACTGAAGCTTTCTTT. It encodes CASSLKTGNTEAFF.

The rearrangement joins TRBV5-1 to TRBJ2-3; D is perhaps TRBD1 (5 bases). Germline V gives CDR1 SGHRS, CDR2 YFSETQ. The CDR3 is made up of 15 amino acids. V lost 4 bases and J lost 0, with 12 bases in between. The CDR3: CASSHDSPSTDTQYF. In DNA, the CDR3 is TGCGCCAGCAGCCATGACAGTCCTAGCACAGATACGCAGTATTTT.

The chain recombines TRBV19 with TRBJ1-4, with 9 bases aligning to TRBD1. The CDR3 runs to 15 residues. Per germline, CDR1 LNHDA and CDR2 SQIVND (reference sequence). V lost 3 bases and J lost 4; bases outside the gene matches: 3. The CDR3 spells CASSIVGQGNEKLFF. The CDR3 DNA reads TGTGCCAGTAGTATTGTGGGACAGGGTAATGAAAAACTGTTTTTT.

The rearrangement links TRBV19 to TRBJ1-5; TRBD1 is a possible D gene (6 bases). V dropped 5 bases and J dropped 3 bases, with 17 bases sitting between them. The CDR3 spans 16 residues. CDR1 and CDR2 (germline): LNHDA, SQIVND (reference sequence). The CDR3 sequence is CASSLSPDRVNQPQHF. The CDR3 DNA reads TGTGCCAGTAGTCTTTCACCGGACAGAGTCAATCAGCCCCAGCATTTT.

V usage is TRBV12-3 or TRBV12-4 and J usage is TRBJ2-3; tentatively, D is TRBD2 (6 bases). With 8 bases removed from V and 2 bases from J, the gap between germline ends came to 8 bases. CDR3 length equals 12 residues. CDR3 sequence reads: CASGRPTDTQYF. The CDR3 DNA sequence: TGTGCCAGCGGGAGGCCCACAGATACGCAGTATTTT.

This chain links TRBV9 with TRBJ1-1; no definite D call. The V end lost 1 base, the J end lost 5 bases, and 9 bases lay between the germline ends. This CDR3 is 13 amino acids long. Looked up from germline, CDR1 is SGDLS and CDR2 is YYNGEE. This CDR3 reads CASSVKGGTEAFF. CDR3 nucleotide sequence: TGTGCCAGCAGCGTAAAGGGAGGGACTGAAGCTTTCTTT. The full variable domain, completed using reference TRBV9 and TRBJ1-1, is DSGVTQTPKHLITATGQRVTLRCSPRSGDLSVYWYQQSLDQGLQFLIQYYNGEERAKGNILERFSAQQFPDLHSELNLSSLELGDSALYFCASSVKGGTEAFFGQGTRLTVV.

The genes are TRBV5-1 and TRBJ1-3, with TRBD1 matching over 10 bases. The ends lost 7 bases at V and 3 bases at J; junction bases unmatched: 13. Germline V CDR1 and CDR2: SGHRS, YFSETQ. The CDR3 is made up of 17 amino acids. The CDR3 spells CASGPFATGGVGNTIYF. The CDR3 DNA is TGCGCCAGCGGCCCTTTTGCGACAGGGGGCGTTGGAAACACCATATATTTT.

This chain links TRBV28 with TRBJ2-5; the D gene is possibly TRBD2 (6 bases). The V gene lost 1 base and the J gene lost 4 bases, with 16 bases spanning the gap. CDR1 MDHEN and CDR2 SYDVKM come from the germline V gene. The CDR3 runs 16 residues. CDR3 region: CASSLFAGSDRETQYF. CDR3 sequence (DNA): TGTGCCAGCAGTTTATTCGCGGGATCGGACCGAGAGACCCAGTACTTC.

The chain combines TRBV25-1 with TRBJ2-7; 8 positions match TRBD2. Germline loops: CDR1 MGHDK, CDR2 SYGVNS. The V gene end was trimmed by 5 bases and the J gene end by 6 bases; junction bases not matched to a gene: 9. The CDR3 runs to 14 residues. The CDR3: CASSRAGVFFEQYF. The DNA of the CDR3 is TGTGCCAGCAGTAGAGCGGGAGTTTTTTTCGAGCAGTACTTC.

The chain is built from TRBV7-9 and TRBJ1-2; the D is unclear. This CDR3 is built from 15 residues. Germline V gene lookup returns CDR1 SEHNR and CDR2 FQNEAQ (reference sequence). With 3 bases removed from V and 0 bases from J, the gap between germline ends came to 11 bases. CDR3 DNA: TGTGCCAGCAGCTTCCTGGCAGAAGCTAACTATGGCTACACCTTC. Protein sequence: CASSFLAEANYGYTF.

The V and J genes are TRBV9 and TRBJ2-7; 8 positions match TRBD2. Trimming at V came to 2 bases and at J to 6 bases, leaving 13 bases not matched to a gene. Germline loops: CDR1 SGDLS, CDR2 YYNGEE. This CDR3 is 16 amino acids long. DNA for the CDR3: TGTGCCAGCAGCGTGGGCCCCCTAACTAGCGGCGGCGAGCAGTACTTC. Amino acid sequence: CASSVGPLTSGGEQYF.

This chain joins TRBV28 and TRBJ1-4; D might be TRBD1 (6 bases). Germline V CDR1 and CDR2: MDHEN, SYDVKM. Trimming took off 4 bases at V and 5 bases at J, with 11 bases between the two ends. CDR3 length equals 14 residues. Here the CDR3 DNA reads TGTGCCAGCAGTTCCGGGACACCGAATGAAAAACTGTTTTTT. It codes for CASSSGTPNEKLFF. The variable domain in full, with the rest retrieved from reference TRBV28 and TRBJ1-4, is DVKVTQSSRYLVKRTGEKVFLECVQDMDHENMFWYRQDPGLGLRLIYFSYDVKMKEKGDIPEGYSVSREKKERFSLILESASTNQTSMYLCASSSGTPNEKLFFGSGTQLSVL.

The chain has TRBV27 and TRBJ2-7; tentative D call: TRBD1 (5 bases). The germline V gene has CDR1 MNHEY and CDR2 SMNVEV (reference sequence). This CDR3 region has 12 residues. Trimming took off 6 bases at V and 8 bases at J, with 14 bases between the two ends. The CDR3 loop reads CASSSQDWKQYF. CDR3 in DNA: TGTGCCAGCAGCTCACAGGATTGGAAGCAGTACTTC.

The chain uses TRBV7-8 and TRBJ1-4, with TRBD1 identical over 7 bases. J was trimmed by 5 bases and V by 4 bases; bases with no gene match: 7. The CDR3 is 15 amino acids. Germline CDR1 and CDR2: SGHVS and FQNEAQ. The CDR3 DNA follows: TGTGCCAGCAGCTCGAACAGGGGCAAGAATGAAAAACTGTTTTTT. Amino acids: CASSSNRGKNEKLFF.

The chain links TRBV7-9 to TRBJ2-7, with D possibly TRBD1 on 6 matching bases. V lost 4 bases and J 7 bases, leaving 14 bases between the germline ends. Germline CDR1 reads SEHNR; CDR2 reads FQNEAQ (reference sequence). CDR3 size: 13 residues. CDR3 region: CASSSGARGEQYF. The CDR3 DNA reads TGTGCCAGCAGCTCAGGGGCCCGGGGTGAGCAGTACTTC.